Each of the 27 T cell receptor beta chains below was sequenced from the same sample in a study of human T cells and chemical hapten exposure. The sample's time point: pre-sensitization, week 0. Treatment described: therapeutic diphenylcyclopropenone sensitization with weekly scalp DPC. Using its own MiXCR run on the RACE reads, TCRdb lists one record per CDR3 protein. The sample holds some 360,000 distinct CDR3 sequences, roughly 5.3% seen once. The specimen was whole blood, collected in connection with sensitization to the hapten diphenylcyclopropenone (DPC). These receptors were obtained from a woman aged 45 to 65 with alopecia areata. Some clones in this sample may be carry-over from other donors' samples.

The chain recombines TRBV25-1 with TRBJ2-2, with 10 bases that match TRBD2. The CDR3 runs to 15 residues. Losses at the gene ends were 6 bases for V and 5 bases for J; bases not matched to a gene: 6. Germline CDR1 reads MGHDK; CDR2 reads SYGVNS. The CDR3 is CASSRLAGATGELFF. In nucleotides, the CDR3 is TGTGCCAGCAGCCGACTAGCGGGCGCGACCGGGGAGCTGTTTTTT.

This clonotype was counted at least ten times. The chain combines TRBV7-2 with TRBJ2-3; D uncertain. The length of the CDR3 is 13 residues. Germline values: CDR1 SGHTA, CDR2 FQGNSA. Deletions cut 5 bases from V and 5 bases from J, with 11 bases between. The chain's CDR3 is CASSLLQGDTQYF. The CDR3 nucleotides are TGTGCCAGCAGCCTCCTCCAAGGAGATACGCAGTATTTT.

The chain has TRBV9 and TRBJ2-6; 9 bases fit TRBD2. This CDR3 region has 17 residues. CDR1 and CDR2 (germline): SGDLS, YYNGEE. The V segment lost 2 bases and the J segment 1 base; nucleotides outside the gene matches: 4. CDR3 bases: TGTGCCAGCAGCGTGAGTAGCGGGGGATCTGGGGCCAACGTCCTGACTTTC. Translation: CASSVSSGGSGANVLTF. The full variable domain, rest sourced from reference TRBV9 and TRBJ2-6, is DSGVTQTPKHLITATGQRVTLRCSPRSGDLSVYWYQQSLDQGLQFLIQYYNGEERAKGNILERFSAQQFPDLHSELNLSSLELGDSALYFCASSVSSGGSGANVLTFGAGSRLTVL.

This clonotype has just a few counts. The gene calls are TRBV29-1 and TRBJ1-1, with 7 bases aligning to TRBD1. Per germline, CDR1 SQVTM and CDR2 ANQGSEA. V lost 7 bases to trimming and J lost 2 bases; unmatched junction nucleotides: 7. This CDR3 is 13 amino acids long. CDR3 amino acids: CSAETGLNTEAFF. CDR3 coding DNA: TGCAGCGCTGAGACAGGGCTTAACACTGAAGCTTTCTTT.

This clonotype showed up many times. The chain is built from TRBV6-5 and TRBJ2-3, with TRBD2 matching over 7 bases. V was clipped by 4 bases and J by 0 bases; unmatched bases: 7. Germline assignment: CDR1 MNHEY and CDR2 SVGAGI. The CDR3 is 16 residues long. The chain's CDR3 is CASSSLLAVSTDTQYF. In DNA form, the CDR3 reads TGTGCCAGCAGTTCCCTTCTAGCGGTCAGCACAGATACGCAGTATTTT.

This clonotype was seen more than once but under ten times. This chain joins TRBV20-1 and TRBJ1-4; D uncertain. CDR3 length: 12 amino acids. The V end was cut by 1 base, the J end by 7 bases, with 7 bases between. Germline V CDR1 and CDR2: DFQATT, SNEGSKA (reference sequence). The CDR3: CSARGTAEKLFF. The DNA of the CDR3 is TGCAGTGCTAGAGGGACCGCTGAAAAACTGTTTTTT.

This clonotype showed up just a few times. V gene TRBV3-1 combines with J gene TRBJ1-3; 7 bases map to TRBD1. The CDR3 loop spans 16 amino acids. Germline V CDR1 and CDR2: LGHDT, YNNKEL (reference sequence). The trim removed 4 bases at V and 4 bases at J, leaving 10 bases unmatched. CDR3 residues: CASSLRQGPTGNTIYF. CDR3 sequence (DNA): TGTGCCAGCAGCCTCCGACAGGGTCCCACCGGAAACACCATATATTTT.

This clonotype has more than one count but fewer than ten. This rearrangement joins TRBV28 to TRBJ2-2; D not resolved. V was pared by 5 bases and J by 7 bases, with 17 bases between. CDR1 and CDR2 (germline): MDHEN, SYDVKM. CDR3 length equals 15 residues. Here the CDR3 DNA reads TGTGCCAGCAGTCGCAACGGGCCTAGTGGCGGGGAGCTGTTTTTT. Protein product: CASSRNGPSGGELFF.

This clonotype was found many times. The rearrangement links TRBV20-1 to TRBJ2-5; possibly TRBD2 for D (5 bases). V was clipped by 1 base and J by 5 bases, with 14 bases between them. CDR1 DFQATT and CDR2 SNEGSKA come from the germline V gene (reference sequence). CDR3 size: 14 residues. CDR3 protein: CSARGEGRPETQYF. The CDR3 bases are TGCAGTGCTAGAGGAGAGGGCAGGCCGGAGACCCAGTACTTC.

This clonotype appeared many times. The chain recombines TRBV4-2 with TRBJ2-3; a weak D match, TRBD2 (6 bases). This CDR3 has 17 amino acids. Trimming shortened V by 1 base and J by 1 base, and 15 bases separated the two germline ends. Germline V gene sequence: CDR1 LGHNA, CDR2 YNFKEQ. CDR3 bases: TGTGCCAGCAGCCAAGGGCTCGAGAGGGAGGGCACAGATACGCAGTATTTT. As protein: CASSQGLEREGTDTQYF.

The sample holds a few counts of this clonotype. The chain recombines TRBV5-6 with TRBJ1-5; unclear D gene. Trimming pared 2 bases from V and 7 bases from J, leaving 10 bases between. The CDR3 contains 13 residues. Per the germline V gene, CDR1 is SGHDT and CDR2 is YYEEEE. The CDR3 sequence is CASSFGSGQPQHF. In DNA, the CDR3 is TGTGCCAGCAGCTTTGGGTCGGGGCAGCCCCAGCATTTT. Full variable domain (remainder filled in from reference TRBV5-6 and TRBJ1-5): DAGVTQSPTHLIKTRGQQVTLRCSPKSGHDTVSWYQQALGQGPQFIFQYYEEEERQRGNFPDRFSGHQFPNYSSELNVNALLLGDSALYLCASSFGSGQPQHFGDGTRLSIL.

This sequence joins TRBV12-3 or TRBV12-4 and TRBJ1-1; D is perhaps TRBD1 (5 bases). The CDR3 is made up of 14 amino acids. The V end lost 6 bases, the J end lost 6 bases, and 17 bases lay between the germline ends. The CDR3: CASRGRDPDPEAFF. Written as DNA, the CDR3 is TGTGCCAGCAGGGGTCGGGACCCCGACCCTGAAGCTTTCTTT.

This clonotype turned up a few times. This chain uses TRBV29-1 with TRBJ2-2, with D hard to call. With 4 bases removed from V and 4 bases from J, the gap between germline ends came to 4 bases. The germline gives CDR1 SQVTM, CDR2 ANQGSEA. The CDR3 runs to 11 residues. CDR3 sequence reads: CSVVGTGELFF. The CDR3 nucleotides are TGCAGCGTTGTGGGCACCGGGGAGCTGTTTTTT.

The chain combines TRBV7-8 with TRBJ1-1, with a tentative D call TRBD1 (5 bases). Germline loops: CDR1 SGHVS, CDR2 FQNEAQ. V was cut by 5 bases and J by 1 base, with 8 bases left in between. The CDR3 loop spans 13 amino acids. The CDR3 DNA reads as TGTGCCAGCAGCGGGGACTGGAACACTGAAGCTTTCTTT. Encoded protein: CASSGDWNTEAFF.

In this sample, this clonotype turned up many times. The rearrangement joins TRBV20-1 to TRBJ1-2; D unclear. CDR3 length equals 13 residues. Between the trimmed V and J ends, which lost 0 bases and 4 bases, there was a span of 9 bases. Looked up from germline, CDR1 is DFQATT and CDR2 is SNEGSKA (reference sequence). CDR3 coding DNA: TGCAGTGCTAGAGAACATGGAAGCTATGGCTACACCTTC. Amino acids: CSAREHGSYGYTF.

The table lists this clonotype with many counts. V usage is TRBV6-1 and J usage is TRBJ1-2, with a possible D match to TRBD1 (5 bases). The CDR3 runs to 14 residues. Germline CDR1 is MNHNS and CDR2 is SASEGT. V was shortened by 6 bases and J by 4 bases, with 15 bases between the two germline ends. CDR3 protein: CASRGARETYGYTF. The CDR3 DNA follows: TGTGCCAGCAGAGGGGCCCGTGAAACCTATGGCTACACCTTC.

About this clonotype: A much larger clone sits a single nucleotide away, making a read error possible. V and J are TRBV6-2 or TRBV6-3 and TRBJ1-2; D is unresolved. Germline CDR1 is MNHEY and CDR2 is SVGEGT. The CDR3 sequence is 11 residues long. CDR3 region: CTSTPGYGYTF. The CDR3 nucleotides are TGTACCAGCACTCCGGGATACGGCTACACCTTC.

V usage is TRBV15 and J usage is TRBJ2-7; TRBD2 matches at 8 bases. This CDR3 is 15 amino acids long. V was pared by 4 bases and J by 4 bases, with 9 bases of the junction left unmatched. Germline V gene lookup returns CDR1 LNHNV and CDR2 YYDKDF (reference sequence). CDR3 loop: CATSTLAGGQYEQYF. For the CDR3, the DNA is TGTGCCACCAGCACGTTGGCGGGAGGCCAGTACGAGCAGTACTTC.

This clonotype was seen only a few times. The chain links TRBV4-1 to TRBJ2-1; D is unresolved. V was clipped by 4 bases and J by 10 bases, with 17 bases between them. Germline assignment: CDR1 MGHRA and CDR2 YSYEKL. CDR3 size: 14 residues. CDR3: CASSLSTSVLEQFF. CDR3 in DNA: TGCGCCAGCAGCCTATCCACTTCTGTACTAGAGCAGTTCTTC.

The table lists this clonotype with a few counts. CDR3 amino acids: CSVEWAGQPYGYTF. In DNA, the CDR3 is TGCAGCGTTGAATGGGCGGGACAGCCCTATGGCTACACCTTC. The rearrangement links TRBV29-1 to TRBJ1-2, with 7 bases fitting TRBD1. The junction had 7 bases not matched to a gene; V was cut back by 2 bases and J by 4 bases. The CDR3 consists of 14 residues. Looked up from germline, CDR1 is SQVTM and CDR2 is ANQGSEA.

This clonotype was recorded many times. The chain carries TRBV7-6 and TRBJ1-4; D gene unclear. CDR1 is SGHVS, CDR2 FNYEAQ, per germline. Between the trimmed V and J ends, which lost 2 bases and 0 bases, there was a span of 13 bases. The CDR3 has 17 residues. The CDR3 spells CASSLMDGRTTNEKLFF. In DNA, the CDR3 is TGTGCCAGCAGCTTAATGGACGGGAGAACAACTAATGAAAAACTGTTTTTT.

The chain is built from TRBV7-9 and TRBJ1-1; tentative D call: TRBD1 (5 bases). Trimming shortened V by 0 bases and J by 4 bases, and 21 bases separated the two germline ends. The CDR3 has 18 residues. The germline gives CDR1 SEHNR, CDR2 FQNEAQ (reference sequence). CDR3 in amino acids: CASSLAGTGTHSTTEAFF. Written as DNA, the CDR3 is TGTGCCAGCAGCTTAGCCGGAACGGGGACTCATTCAACCACTGAAGCTTTCTTT.

This clonotype was picked up a small number of times. This chain links TRBV3-1 with TRBJ2-7; 9 bases are a match to TRBD1. The CDR3 has 15 residues. Trimming at V came to 0 bases and at J to 2 bases, leaving 2 bases not matched to a gene. Germline V gene lookup returns CDR1 LGHDT and CDR2 YNNKEL (reference sequence). The CDR3 nucleotides are TGTGCCAGCAGCCAAGAGACAGGGGGTCCCTACGAGCAGTACTTC. Its translation is CASSQETGGPYEQYF.

The V call is TRBV24-1, the J call TRBJ2-5; D is uncertain. Trimming took 1 base from V and 7 from J, leaving 3 bases between them. Germline V gives CDR1 KGHDR, CDR2 SFDVKD. The CDR3 consists of 11 residues. The CDR3 bases are TGTGCCACCAGTGATTTTGGGACCCAGTACTTC. This encodes CATSDFGTQYF.

This clonotype was seen ten or more times. A read error may account for a junction end that differs from germline. The chain links TRBV7-9 to TRBJ1-5; 7 bases line up with TRBD1. The CDR3 totals 16 residues. Germline V gene sequence: CDR1 SEHNR, CDR2 FQNEAQ (reference sequence). Written as DNA, the CDR3 is TGTGCCAGCAGCCCTCCGGGACAGCGCAGCAATCCGCCCCAGCATTTT. Amino acid sequence: CASSPPGQRSNPPQHF.

This clonotype was recorded at least ten times. The chain has TRBV27 and TRBJ1-6; D ambiguous. The germline CDR1 and CDR2 sequences are MNHEY and SMNVEV (reference sequence). This CDR3 has 13 residues. Trimming removed 5 bases at V and 10 bases at J, with 12 bases between. The CDR3 is CASSPGRRSPLHF. The CDR3, as DNA: TGTGCCAGCAGTCCCGGGAGGCGGTCACCCCTCCACTTT.

In this sample, this clonotype turned up many times. V gene TRBV5-1 combines with J gene TRBJ2-3; 10 bases fit TRBD2. V lost 0 bases to trimming and J lost 0 bases; unmatched junction nucleotides: 10. Germline V gives CDR1 SGHRS, CDR2 YFSETQ. This CDR3 comprises 19 residues. The CDR3 loop is CASSLENSGRTSSTDTQYF. The CDR3 DNA follows: TGCGCCAGCAGCTTGGAGAATAGCGGGAGGACCTCTAGCACAGATACGCAGTATTTT.